Following are 10 T cell receptor beta chains from one sample sequenced in a study of PD-1 blockade in classical Hodgkin lymphoma. Some clones are missing from TCRdb's copy, which holds only in-frame ones; the method was immunoSEQ multiplex PCR. Here the sample spans around 18,000 clones, roughly four fifths being singletons. The time point here: cycle 4 day 1 (C4D1), after five to seven weeks of nivolumab. Each and every patient relapsed after autologous stem cell transplantation, and patients got differing brentuximab vedotin exposure. Isolation of CD4+ T cells from thawed PBMCs was performed by magnetic negative selection. The sequencing here drew on CD4+ T cells from blood, taken before the fourth cycle of nivolumab. These receptors were collected from a human donor with classical Hodgkin lymphoma.

In the case of this clone: Other DNA sequences from this sample encode an identical CDR3 as well. The rearrangement uses TRBV28 and TRBJ2-5; no firm D call. Germline V gene sequence: CDR1 MDHEN, CDR2 SYDVKM. Trimming removed 6 bases from V and 0 bases from J, with 11 bases in between. The CDR3 runs 14 residues. The CDR3 protein is CASSTGSHQETQYF. Here the CDR3 DNA reads TGTGCCAGCAGCACCGGGTCCCACCAAGAGACCCAGTACTTC.

This chain joins TRBV30 and TRBJ2-1, with D uncertain. V lost 1 base, J lost 5 bases, and 9 bases lay in between. The CDR3 spans 13 residues. Germline V lookup: CDR1 GTSNPN, CDR2 SVGIG (reference sequence). The CDR3 sequence is CAWSGVYNNEQFF. CDR3 DNA: TGTGCCTGGAGTGGTGTATACAACAATGAGCAGTTCTTC.

The chain has TRBV30 and TRBJ2-7; D ambiguous. Germline V gives CDR1 GTSNPN, CDR2 SVGIG (reference sequence). The CDR3 is 11 amino acids. The ends were cut back, 5 bases at V and 1 base at J, with 6 bases in the middle. CDR3 amino acids: CAWARSYEQYF. CDR3 DNA: TGTGCCTGGGCCAGGTCCTACGAGCAGTACTTC.

The rearrangement links TRBV5-4 to TRBJ1-4; the D gene is possibly TRBD1 (5 bases). CDR3 length: 15 residues. CDR1 is SGHNT, CDR2 YYREEE, per germline (reference sequence). Trimming stripped 4 bases from V and 6 bases from J, with 16 bases between. As DNA, the CDR3 is TGTGCCAGCAGCCTGGATGGGGCGGGTGATGAAAAACTGTTTTTT. Its protein is CASSLDGAGDEKLFF.

This sequence joins TRBV6-1 and TRBJ2-7; 10 positions agree with TRBD2. The CDR3 is 13 residues long. CDR1 and CDR2 (germline): MNHNS, SASEGT. V lost 5 bases and J lost 6; bases outside the gene matches: 4. In nucleotides, the CDR3 is TGTGCCAGCAGTCCCCGACTAGCGGGCGAGCAGTACGTC. This gives the protein CASSPRLAGEQYV.

The J gene is TRBJ2-2, the V gene TRBV5-1; tentative D call: TRBD1 (6 bases). CDR1 is SGHRS and CDR2 is YFSETQ in the germline V gene. The CDR3 contains 14 residues. V lost 4 bases and J 7 bases, leaving 14 bases between the germline ends. The CDR3: CASSPGDRGGELFF. CDR3 sequence (DNA): TGCGCCAGCAGCCCAGGGGATCGGGGCGGGGAGCTGTTTTTT.

This clone is deemed large (0.1 to 1%). The rearrangement uses TRBV11-2 and TRBJ2-1, with D tentatively TRBD1 or TRBD2 (6 bases each). Germline lookup yields CDR1 SGHAT and CDR2 FQNNGV. The CDR3 sequence is 14 residues long. Trimming removed 8 bases from V and 8 bases from J, with 19 bases in between. In DNA form, the CDR3 reads TGTGCCAGCCGAGGTAGGGGGGTTATGTATGAGCAGTTCTTC. Translation: CASRGRGVMYEQFF.

The chain is built from TRBV5-1 and TRBJ2-1; maybe TRBD2 (6 bases). The CDR3 has 17 amino acids. The V end was cut by 3 bases, the J end by 5 bases, with 21 bases between. Germline loops: CDR1 SGHRS, CDR2 YFSETQ. CDR3 residues: CASSSRGSAGLHNEQFF. For the CDR3, the DNA is TGCGCCAGCAGCTCACGGGGGTCTGCGGGGTTACACAATGAGCAGTTCTTC.

The V gene is TRBV9, the J gene TRBJ2-1, with 13 bases matching TRBD2. Trimming took 3 bases from V and 9 from J; bases not matched to a gene: 18. This CDR3 comprises 19 residues. Germline CDR1 reads SGDLS; CDR2 reads YYNGEE. This CDR3 is CASSALVLAGGPRKGEQFF. In DNA, the CDR3 is TGTGCCAGCAGCGCACTAGTACTAGCGGGAGGGCCTCGGAAGGGTGAGCAGTTCTTC.

The genes are TRBV19 and TRBJ1-5; D is undetermined. Germline-derived CDR1 and CDR2 are LNHDA and SQIVND (reference sequence). CDR3 size: 15 residues. Trimming removed 2 bases at V and 0 bases at J, with 8 bases between. This chain's CDR3 is CASSIRLRSNQPQHF. CDR3 nucleotide sequence: TGTGCCAGTAGTATAAGGCTGCGTAGCAATCAGCCCCAGCATTTT.